The present T cell receptor beta chain was sequenced within a study of blood T cell repertoires in COVID-19. About the research overall: Donors in the United States, Italy and Spain gave samples during acute or convalescent COVID-19. PBMCs, B-cell-depleted T cells, or T cells provided the cDNA or gDNA that made up the material.

TCRdb's copy holds only in-frame clones and misses some; the assay was immunoSEQ multiplex PCR. Among 30,000 or so clones listed, roughly 85% were seen once. The sequenced material came from peripheral blood. This TCR derives from a woman of 80 years or more with active or convalescent COVID-19.

The CDR3, as DNA: TGCGCCAGCAGCTTCCGTATGAGTGGGGGGGCTCTCCTCTACGAGCAGTACTTC. Translating it yields CASSFRMSGGALLYEQYF. This chain joins TRBV5-1 and TRBJ2-7; D may be TRBD2 (7 bases). The CDR3 runs 18 residues. Germline CDR1 SGHRS, CDR2 YFSETQ. Deletions cut 2 bases from V and 3 bases from J, with 24 bases between.